The rows below give T cell receptor beta chains drawn from one sample of a study of shared clonotypes between healthy human individuals. Only in-frame clones appear in the TCRdb table, and some are missing; sequencing was by immunoSEQ multiplex PCR. The profile shows millions of clones, about 93% of them singletons. The sequenced sample was naive CD8+ T cells from PBMCs. The source is a man between 18 and 29 years old in good health. Some clones in this sample may be carry-over from other donors' samples. Each CDR3 is given with its conserved first and last residue. Each record gives: D gene, J gene, clone size, V gene, CDR3 DNA, CDR3 protein. D genes are given only for firm matches. The size entry is marked missing in some rows and otherwise reads once, few, many or a size class.

. | TRBJ1-1 | few | TRBV19 | TGTGCCAGTAGTTCGGCGGAAGGACCTGAAGCTTTCTTT | CASSSAEGPEAFF
. | TRBJ2-4 | . | TRBV4-1 | TGCGCCAGCAGCCGATCGACAGGTTCCGGGGACATTCAGTACTTC | CASSRSTGSGDIQYF
. | TRBJ2-1 | once | TRBV27 | TGTGCCAGCAGTCCGGGTTCACTAGGGAATGAGCAGTTCTTC | CASSPGSLGNEQFF
. | TRBJ1-1 | . | TRBV11-3 | TGTGCCAGCAGCGCACGAGGAGAAGCTTTCTTT | CASSARGEAFF
TRBD2 | TRBJ2-1 | . | TRBV30 | TGTGCCTGGAGTGTTGTCCTAGCGGGCTACAATGAGCAGTTCTTC | CAWSVVLAGYNEQFF
. | TRBJ1-5 | . | TRBV9 | TGTGCCAGCAGCGTATCGGGGAGCAATCAGCCCCAGCATTTT | CASSVSGSNQPQHF
. | TRBJ1-2 | . | TRBV6-5 | TGTGCCAGCAGTCGGGGAGCAGGGCAGGATGGCTACACCTTC | CASSRGAGQDGYTF
TRBD1 | TRBJ2-7 | . | TRBV29-1 | TGCAGCGCAAAATACCGGGACAGGGGCTACGAGCAGTACTTC | CSAKYRDRGYEQYF
. | TRBJ2-2 | . | TRBV7-9 | TGTGCCAGCAGCTTGAGAAGCGGGGAGCTGTTTTTT | CASSLRSGELFF
. | TRBJ2-1 | . | TRBV7-8 | TGTGCCAGCAGCTCCGGGGATGAGCAGTTCTTC | CASSSGDEQFF
. | TRBJ1-5 | . | TRBV2 | TGTGCCAGCATCCCCACCTGGGGGGGGCCCCAGCATTTT | CASIPTWGGPQHF
. | TRBJ1-5 | . | TRBV6-1 | TGTGCCAGCAGTGAAGAAAGGGGGTTTAATCAGCCCCAGCATTTT | CASSEERGFNQPQHF
. | TRBJ1-3 | . | TRBV28 | TGTGCCAGCAGTTTCTGGGACGAGGTCGGTTCACTCCTCTCTGGAAACACCATATATTTT | CASSFWDEVGSLLSGNTIYF
. | TRBJ2-5 | . | TRBV19 | TGTGCCAGTAGTATAGATCCGTTGGCTAAAGAGACCCAGTACTTC | CASSIDPLAKETQYF
. | TRBJ1-2 | . | TRBV20-1 | TGCAGTTCTCTGAGGGGCTACACCTTC | CSSLRGYTF
. | TRBJ1-2 | . | TRBV7-9 | TGTGCCAGCAGCTTAGGCATCGACTATGGCTACACCTTC | CASSLGIDYGYTF
. | TRBJ2-7 | . | TRBV5-1 | TGCGCCAGCAGCTTGTGGGCCTCCACCGAGCAGTACTTC | CASSLWASTEQYF
. | TRBJ1-4 | . | TRBV19 | TGTGCCAGTAGTATAGAGGGTGAAAAACTGTTTTTT | CASSIEGEKLFF
. | TRBJ1-2 | . | TRBV9 | TGTGCCAGCCGGGACCCCATGTTGGGTGGCTACACCTTC | CASRDPMLGGYTF
. | TRBJ1-2 | . | TRBV5-8 | TGTGCCAGCAGCTTGCCGAATCCAGCTAACTATGGCTACACCTTC | CASSLPNPANYGYTF
. | TRBJ2-7 | once | TRBV6-6 | TGTGCCAGCAACCAGGGCGGCAGGAGCCACTACGAGCAGTACTTC | CASNQGGRSHYEQYF
. | TRBJ1-1 | once | TRBV28 | TGTGCCAGCAGTGTCCGGGCCACTGAAGCTTTCTTT | CASSVRATEAFF
TRBD1 | TRBJ1-1 | once | TRBV6-5 | TGTGCCAGCAGTTACCGACAGGGGGCCGTTGAAGCTTTCTTT | CASSYRQGAVEAFF
TRBD2 | TRBJ2-3 | . | TRBV27 | TGTGCCAGCAGTCCGCGGGAACCGGGACTAGCGGGATTTGACACAGATACGCAGTATTTT | CASSPREPGLAGFDTDTQYF
. | TRBJ2-1 | once | TRBV11-3 | TGTGCCAGCAGCGCCCGGGACCCAGGGAATGAGCAGTTCTTC | CASSARDPGNEQFF
. | TRBJ2-3 | . | TRBV9 | TGTGCCAGCAGCCCATCGGATCTGGATACGCAGTATTTT | CASSPSDLDTQYF
. | TRBJ2-7 | . | TRBV28 | TGTGCCAGCAGTTCACAGCCGGGCCACAGGAGCTACGAGCAGTACTTC | CASSSQPGHRSYEQYF
. | TRBJ2-1 | . | TRBV15 | TGTGCCACCAGCATACGGGGAGGTGAGCAGTTCTTC | CATSIRGGEQFF
TRBD1 | TRBJ1-1 | . | TRBV9 | TGTGCCAGCAGCGTAGGGGACAGCTTAACTGAAGCTTTCTTT | CASSVGDSLTEAFF
TRBD2 | TRBJ2-1 | . | TRBV29-1 | TGCGGGGGGAGGGGCGGGAGCTCCTACAATGAGCAGTTCTTC | CGGRGGSSYNEQFF
. | TRBJ2-5 | . | TRBV7-3 | TGTGCCAGCAGCTTAGTCCCAGGGGAGGAGACCCAGTACTTC | CASSLVPGEETQYF
. | TRBJ1-5 | . | TRBV4-1 | TGCGCCAGCAGCCAATCAGGGTTGGGTCAGCCCCAGCATTTT | CASSQSGLGQPQHF
. | TRBJ1-4 | . | TRBV9 | TGTGCCAACAGCGTCGGTAGGGGTATCGGTGAAAAACTGTTTTTT | CANSVGRGIGEKLFF
. | TRBJ1-5 | . | TRBV27 | TGTGCCAGCAGCCCCGGAAGTCAGCCCCAGCATTTT | CASSPGSQPQHF
. | TRBJ2-7 | . | TRBV28 | TGTGCCAGCAGTTTAGGTTCAGGGGCCGGGTACGAGCAGTACTTC | CASSLGSGAGYEQYF
TRBD1 | TRBJ1-2 | . | TRBV9 | TGTGCCAGCAGCGTAGCAATATCGGGACAGGGTGGCTATGGCTACACCTTC | CASSVAISGQGGYGYTF